The clone carrying this TCR beta chain was seen more than once but under ten times. The CDR3 is 14 residues long. TCRdb re-analysed the 5' RACE reads in MiXCR, keeping a single row per CDR3 protein. The sample contains some 760,000 distinct CDR3 sequences, around a sixth of which appear only once. This sample was included in a study of identical twins. Another study also made use of these data, one on T cells expressing NK-cell markers.

The clonotype comes from a woman aged 18-29 years in good health. Input material: PBMCs. The V call is TRBV21-1, the J call TRBJ2-1; the table calls TRBD2, which could not be checked here. TRBV21-1 counts as a pseudogene. The CDR3, as DNA: TGTGCCAGCAGAAGGGCTAGTGGGTGCGATGAGCAGTTCTTC. This codes for CASRRASGCDEQFF.